This T cell receptor (beta chain) was recorded in a study of lymphopenia after photon versus proton radiotherapy. V lost 0 bases, J lost 4 bases, and 18 bases lay in between. This CDR3 is built from 17 residues. CDR1 and CDR2 (germline): LGHNA, YSLEER. Generated by immunoSEQ multiplex PCR, the TCRdb table keeps only in-frame clones and is missing some. This sample has tens of thousands of clones, with around 86% found just once. This TCR came from a man of 80 years or more with esophageal cancer. The input for sequencing was peripheral blood, taken from a patient treated with proton-based radiotherapy. V is TRBV4-3 and J is TRBJ1-2; no definite D call. The DNA of the CDR3 is TGCGCCAGCAGCCAAGATCGAGGCCCGATAAGCAGCTATGGCTACACCTTC. It encodes CASSQDRGPISSYGYTF.